This T cell receptor (beta chain) was retrieved from a study of glioma-infiltrating T cells after dendritic cell vaccination. In the study overall: Treatment, given 2003 to 2012, was autologous tumor lysate-pulsed dendritic cell vaccination.

The PCR used 60 V beta and 13 J beta primers. TCRdb's table, derived via immunoSEQ multiplex PCR, lists solely in-frame clones and lacks some. This repertoire shows fewer than 75,000 clones, 80% to 85% found once; its top ten account for roughly 7.9%. This clone was seen just once. Per germline, CDR1 SGHKS and CDR2 YYEKEE (reference sequence). This CDR3 region has 14 residues. V lost 4 bases, J lost 3 bases, and 6 bases stayed unmatched. This rearrangement joins TRBV5-5 to TRBJ1-2; TRBD1 matches 7 bases. This sequence originates from a human donor with glioblastoma. This sample comprised blood, obtained before dendritic cell vaccination. Here the CDR3 reads CASSNGQEDYGYTF. The CDR3 DNA sequence: TGTGCCAGCAGCAATGGACAGGAGGACTATGGCTACACCTTC.